This TCR beta chain was identified in a study of PD-L1 blockade in urothelial cancer (dated by TCRdb to 2017 to 2019). Background on the whole study: Every patient began therapy in about 2014 and was given atezolizumab 1,200 mg intravenously every 3 weeks. Patients had an ECOG performance status of 0 or 1 and had received between 0 and 3 prior chemotherapy regimens. Durable clinical benefit meant progression-free survival longer than 6 months, and TCR features were also tested against progression-free and overall survival. In the same patients, pretreatment tumors underwent whole exome sequencing and RNA sequencing in addition to TCR sequencing. Several patients reached durable clinical benefit, while some 21 patients did not. Pretreatment tumor samples, along with matched peripheral blood serially collected before and after atezolizumab treatment, were subjected to TCR sequencing. Blood samples gave a median of around 130,000 T cells and approximately 80,000 unique TCRs, with a median clonality of about 0.078. Pretreatment blood TCR-seq was available for twenty-nine patients, at least one posttreatment blood collection was obtained for around 25 patients, and tumor TCR-seq was available for around 25 patients. The study, an exploratory multi-omic analysis, examined somatic, immune and clinical correlates of response to PD-L1 blockade with atezolizumab in urothelial cancer. Blood samples were analyzed at two time points: 3 weeks after treatment start (second dose) and 6 weeks after treatment start. About nine tenths of the roughly 29 patients were identified as males with urothelial cancer of bladder origin, and a prior smoking history was reported by 18 of 29 patients. Broader findings and caveats from the paper: Because the sample size was small (n of about 27) and many of the analyses were exploratory, the results are meant to be hypothesis-generating. Patients with durable benefit showed greater expansion of tumor-associated TCR clones in peripheral blood 3 weeks after starting treatment (n of about 20, p = 0.022). Improved progression-free and overall survival was found to be associated with pretreatment peripheral blood TCR clonality below the median.

Synthetic TCR analog templates were spiked into each PCR to estimate absolute template abundance from read counts. The immunoSEQ assay used bias-controlled V and J gene primers to amplify TCRbeta CDR3 regions from genomic DNA. Rearranged TCRbeta segments were sequenced at approximately 20X coverage. The study's own analysis went as follows. Sequencing errors were corrected by clustering and CDR3s were annotated against IMGT to assign V, D and J genes. Only productive TCRbeta rearrangements were used in downstream analyses, excluding out-of-frame or stop-codon sequences. Clonality was calculated as one minus the Shannon entropy normalized by the log of the number of unique productive sequences. Clones differing between time points or between blood and tumor were identified using Fisher's exact test with Benjamini-Hochberg correction, with an adjusted p below 0.01 applied as the threshold. Sourced from immuneACCESS, this table was stored by TCRdb with only in-frame sequences that have V and J called. A share of the clones is absent; for the studies checked, an unresolved V gene accounts for under half, and the remainder has no known explanation. For V, J and clone size, that table is used; D and trimming come from the DNA. Here the sample has tens of thousands of clones; around 91% occur a single time. The top ten hold approximately 11% of the sample.

The time point label corresponds to: peripheral blood 6 weeks after treatment start. The cohort included roughly 29 patients with locally advanced or metastatic urothelial carcinoma who were treated at Memorial Sloan Kettering on a trial protocol. Peripheral blood mononuclear cells were collected pretreatment and during treatment, with between 1 and 8 total time points obtained per patient. The Qiagen DNeasy Blood extraction kit was used to purify genomic DNA from total PBMCs and from tumor samples. Collected pretreatment and during treatment, PBMCs were isolated and stored as previously described. Including the terminal cysteine and phenylalanine, the CDR3 comprises 13 residues. This entry keeps only the CDR3 DNA: 39 bases, framed from base 1. The V end loses 1 base and the J end loses 3 bases, and a stretch of 7 bases separates them. The germline V gene specifies SGHTA as CDR1 and FQGNSA as CDR2.

As for this clone: The antigen it binds to is not known. No base qualities exist here, and no much larger clone lies one base off it.

The source material was PBMCs, sampled around atezolizumab (anti-PD-L1) treatment. This chain joins TRBV7-2 to TRBJ2-7; the D gene assignment is ambiguous. This clonotype was obtained from a woman aged 55-69 years with urothelial cancer. For the CDR3, the sequence is CASSLETGYEQYF. The DNA sequence is as follows: TGTGCCAGCAGCTTAGAAACGGGCTACGAGCAGTACTTC.